The 32 T cell receptor beta chains below were found in one sample sequenced in a study of T cell responses to AZD1222 COVID-19 vaccine. Measured with immunoSEQ multiplex PCR; TCRdb has only the in-frame clones, and not every one. The sample includes 100,000 to 150,000 clones, roughly 88% seen only once; the top ten take about 7.9%. The sequences come from peripheral blood, collected on day 0 of AZD1222 vaccination. The receptors derive from an adult in good health.

This chain joins TRBV6-1 and TRBJ2-7; D is undetermined. Trimming removed 7 bases from V and 5 bases from J, with 18 bases in between. The CDR3 is 14 residues long. Germline lookup yields CDR1 MNHNS and CDR2 SASEGT. In DNA form, the CDR3 reads TGTGCCAGCACCACGAGGCGTCATGGCCACGAGCAGTACTTC. The encoded protein is CASTTRRHGHEQYF.

This sequence joins TRBV3-1 (or the pseudogene TRBV3-2) and TRBJ2-6; D is uncertain. The CDR3 runs 14 residues. Between the trimmed V and J ends, which lost 0 bases and 3 bases, there was a span of 3 bases. Germline assignment: CDR1 LGHDT and CDR2 YNNKEL (reference sequence). The CDR3 DNA sequence: TGTGCCAGCAGCCAAGACCGTGGGGCCAACGTCCTGACTTTC. Protein: CASSQDRGANVLTF.

This clone has a single count. J is TRBJ1-5 and V is TRBV19; D gene ambiguous. The CDR3 contains 14 residues. V was trimmed by 0 bases and J by 4 bases, leaving 7 bases between them. In germline, CDR1 is LNHDA, CDR2 SQIVND (reference sequence). The CDR3 DNA follows: TGTGCCAGTAGTATAGATCTGAGAAATCAGCCCCAGCATTTT. Encoded protein: CASSIDLRNQPQHF.

The chain employs TRBV5-6 and TRBJ2-3, with unresolved D. CDR1 is SGHDT and CDR2 is YYEEEE in the germline V gene. V was clipped by 4 bases and J by 6 bases, with 15 bases between them. This CDR3 has 14 residues. The CDR3 nucleotides are TGTGCCAGCAGCCCGGAGAGTGGGTCGGATACGCAGTATTTT. Amino acids: CASSPESGSDTQYF. Drawing the rest from reference TRBV5-6 and TRBJ2-3, the complete variable domain is DAGVTQSPTHLIKTRGQQVTLRCSPKSGHDTVSWYQQALGQGPQFIFQYYEEEERQRGNFPDRFSGHQFPNYSSELNVNALLLGDSALYLCASSPESGSDTQYFGPGTRLTVL.

This clone has more than one count but fewer than ten. This chain links TRBV7-9 with TRBJ2-7, with D perhaps TRBD1 or TRBD2 (5 bases each). Germline V gene data show CDR1 as SEHNR and CDR2 as FQNEAQ (reference sequence). The CDR3 is made up of 19 amino acids. Trimming stripped 5 bases from V and 2 bases from J, with 28 bases between. In DNA, the CDR3 is TGTGCCAGCAGCCCCCAACCGTTAGTAACCGGGACGGAAACCTACGAGCAGTACTTC. It codes for CASSPQPLVTGTETYEQYF.

The chain combines TRBV11-2 with TRBJ2-3, with 10 bases fitting TRBD2. The ends lost 5 bases at V and 4 bases at J; junction bases unmatched: 9. The CDR3 length is 16 residues. Germline V lookup: CDR1 SGHAT, CDR2 FQNNGV. This CDR3 reads CASSVLAGETPDTQYF. DNA for the CDR3: TGTGCCAGCAGCGTCCTAGCGGGAGAAACCCCAGATACGCAGTATTTT.

The CDR3 is CASSLTSGGSSYEQYF. DNA of the CDR3: TGTGCCAGCAGCTTAACTAGCGGGGGGAGCTCCTACGAGCAGTACTTC. The rearrangement joins TRBV7-2 to TRBJ2-7, with 12 bases lining up with TRBD2. From germline, CDR1 is SGHTA and CDR2 FQGNSA. With V trimmed by 2 bases and J by 0 bases, 2 bases remained unmatched. CDR3 length equals 16 residues.

The chain combines TRBV19 with TRBJ1-1, with D hard to call. V lost 4 bases and J 0 bases, leaving 6 bases between the germline ends. Germline V gene sequence: CDR1 LNHDA, CDR2 SQIVND (reference sequence). The CDR3 totals 13 residues. The CDR3 is CASSRTVNTEAFF. The CDR3 nucleotides read TGTGCCAGTAGTAGGACGGTGAACACTGAAGCTTTCTTT.

This chain uses TRBV2 with TRBJ2-1; D might be TRBD1 (8 bases). The CDR3 totals 14 residues. From germline, CDR1 is SNHLY and CDR2 FYNNEI. V was pared by 10 bases and J by 4 bases, with 17 bases between. CDR3 sequence: CAIKGQGLYNEQFF. The CDR3, as DNA: TGTGCCATCAAAGGACAGGGACTATACAATGAGCAGTTCTTC.

This chain links TRBV2 with TRBJ1-5; 7 bases align to TRBD1. The CDR3 runs to 17 residues. V lost 6 bases to trimming and J lost 1 base; unmatched junction nucleotides: 12. CDR1 and CDR2 from the germline V gene are SNHLY and FYNNEI. The chain's CDR3 is CASRLGQDRSSNQPQHF. CDR3 nucleotides: TGTGCCAGCAGACTAGGACAGGATCGAAGCAGCAATCAGCCCCAGCATTTT.

The V call is TRBV13, the J call TRBJ1-1; unclear D gene. The CDR3 is made up of 12 amino acids. Germline CDR1 reads PRHDT; CDR2 reads FYEKMQ (reference sequence). Trimming removed 0 bases at V and 6 bases at J, with 5 bases between. The CDR3 protein is CASSLGQPEAFF. DNA of the CDR3: TGTGCCAGCAGCTTAGGCCAACCTGAAGCTTTCTTT.

The chain has TRBV9 and TRBJ1-5; the D is unclear. Per the germline V gene, CDR1 is SGDLS and CDR2 is YYNGEE. The CDR3 spans 13 residues. Trimming shortened V by 5 bases and J by 0 bases, and 6 bases separated the two germline ends. The CDR3 loop reads CASSANSNQPQHF. The CDR3 DNA follows: TGTGCCAGCAGTGCAAATAGCAATCAGCCCCAGCATTTT.

The genes are TRBV5-4 and TRBJ2-7; D is perhaps TRBD1 or TRBD2 (6 bases each). Between the trimmed V and J ends, which lost 2 bases and 4 bases, there was a span of 13 bases. The germline V gene encodes CDR1 SGHNT and CDR2 YYREEE (reference sequence). The CDR3 is 14 amino acids. The CDR3 is CASSFTTGGYEQYF. DNA of the CDR3: TGTGCCAGCAGCTTTACGACAGGAGGGTACGAGCAGTACTTC.

There are a few counts of this clone. The chain joins TRBV11-2 to TRBJ1-6; possibly TRBD1 for D (6 bases). Germline V gene lookup returns CDR1 SGHAT and CDR2 FQNNGV. The CDR3 runs to 19 residues. V lost 5 bases, J lost 0 bases, and 20 bases lay in between. The chain's CDR3 is CASSTLRGSGSSYNSPLHF. For the CDR3, the DNA is TGTGCCAGCAGCACCTTAAGGGGGTCAGGTAGCTCCTATAATTCACCCCTCCACTTT.

J is TRBJ1-2 and V is TRBV6-5; 11 bases align to TRBD1. J lost 6 bases, V lost 5 bases, and 8 bases had no gene match. CDR1 is MNHEY, CDR2 SVGAGI, per germline. This CDR3 contains 15 residues. The CDR3 DNA reads as TGTGCCAGCAGTCATAATGGACAGGGGGCGAATGGCTACACCTTC. Translation gives CASSHNGQGANGYTF.

V usage is TRBV11-2 and J usage is TRBJ2-5, with D perhaps being TRBD1 or TRBD2 (5 bases each). This CDR3 has 15 amino acids. Germline V gives CDR1 SGHAT, CDR2 FQNNGV. The V gene lost 6 bases and the J gene lost 2 bases, with 16 bases spanning the gap. For the CDR3, the DNA is TGTGCCAGCAGGCTAGCCGGACACCCTCAAGAGACCCAGTACTTC. Amino acids: CASRLAGHPQETQYF.

Written as DNA, the CDR3 is TGCGCCAGCAGCTCAACAGGGAATGGAAACACCATATATTTT. It codes for CASSSTGNGNTIYF. The rearrangement links TRBV5-1 to TRBJ1-3, with D possibly TRBD1 on 6 matching bases. The CDR3 has 14 amino acids. Trimming removed 3 bases from V and 3 bases from J, with 10 bases in between. Per germline, CDR1 SGHRS and CDR2 YFSETQ.

This chain links TRBV18 with TRBJ1-5, with D unclear. The V gene's germline CDR1 is KGHSH and CDR2 LQKENI. V was trimmed by 2 bases and J by 3 bases, leaving 8 bases between them. The CDR3 totals 14 residues. The CDR3 is CASSPDGPNQPQHF. The CDR3 DNA sequence: TGTGCCAGCTCACCAGATGGGCCCAATCAGCCCCAGCATTTT.

The V gene is TRBV29-1, the J gene TRBJ2-1; possible D gene TRBD2, 6 bases. Between the trimmed V and J ends, which lost 6 bases and 4 bases, there was a span of 16 bases. Germline assignment: CDR1 SQVTM and CDR2 ANQGSEA. This CDR3 is built from 14 residues. The CDR3, as DNA: TGCAGCGTCCTCGGGAGTCCCAATTACAATGAGCAGTTCTTC. Its protein is CSVLGSPNYNEQFF.

The count of this clone is one. The CDR3: CASTGASNQPQHF. The CDR3 nucleotides read TGTGCCAGTACCGGGGCAAGCAATCAGCCCCAGCATTTT. This chain joins TRBV19 and TRBJ1-5; D might be TRBD1 (5 bases). This CDR3 comprises 13 residues. V was pared by 7 bases and J by 1 base, with 8 bases between. CDR1 and CDR2 from the germline V gene are LNHDA and SQIVND (reference sequence).

This clone appeared a single time. An end of the junction differs from the germline gene, which may be a read error. The chain employs TRBV28 and TRBJ1-2, with D possibly TRBD1 on 6 matching bases. Germline values: CDR1 MDHEN, CDR2 SYDVKM. The CDR3 runs 12 residues. CDR3 in amino acids: CASSLGVGGYTF. The CDR3 DNA is TGTGCCAGCAGTTTAGGGGTCGGGGGCTACACTTTC.

The chain joins TRBV19 to TRBJ1-6, with D tentatively TRBD1 (5 bases). CDR3 length: 13 amino acids. The V end was cut by 4 bases, the J end by 6 bases, with 7 bases between. Germline CDR1 LNHDA, CDR2 SQIVND (reference sequence). DNA for the CDR3: TGTGCCAGTAGTAGACAGAGTAATTCACCCCTCCACTTT. Translation gives CASSRQSNSPLHF.

The chain joins TRBV25-1 to TRBJ1-2; D is undetermined. The CDR3 runs to 13 residues. Between the trimmed V and J ends, which lost 3 bases and 2 bases, there was a span of 7 bases. Germline V gene data show CDR1 as MGHDK and CDR2 as SYGVNS. This CDR3 is CASSDTVNYGYTF. The CDR3 nucleotides are TGTGCCAGCAGTGACACGGTAAACTATGGCTACACCTTC.

The V and J genes are TRBV25-1 and TRBJ1-2; D perhaps matches TRBD1 (5 bases). CDR1 is MGHDK, CDR2 SYGVNS, per germline. The V and J ends lost 4 bases and 8 bases respectively, with 26 bases between them. This CDR3 comprises 17 residues. CDR3 coding DNA: TGTGCCAGCAGTGGAAGCCTGGCAGGGCTCCGTTCTGAAGGCTACACCTTC. Its translation is CASSGSLAGLRSEGYTF.

This chain links TRBV27 with TRBJ1-4; TRBD1 matches at 8 bases. The CDR3 runs to 15 residues. CDR1 is MNHEY, CDR2 SMNVEV, per germline (reference sequence). Unmatched junction bases numbered 4, after V lost 5 bases and J lost 2 bases. The CDR3 sequence: CASSRQGATNEKLFF. The CDR3 nucleotides read TGTGCCAGCAGTAGGCAGGGGGCGACTAATGAAAAACTGTTTTTT.

The genes are TRBV30 and TRBJ1-2; 9 nucleotides align to TRBD1. V dropped 1 base and J dropped 5; count of bases not matched to a gene: 8. CDR3 length equals 15 residues. Germline CDR1 is GTSNPN and CDR2 is SVGIG (reference sequence). CDR3 in DNA: TGTGCCTGGAGTGCCGGGACAGGGATAGGGTATGGCTACACCTTC. The encoded protein is CAWSAGTGIGYGYTF.

This clone showed up just once. The chain carries TRBV29-1 and TRBJ2-7; D not certain. V was trimmed by 4 bases and J by 0 bases, leaving 7 bases between them. The CDR3 sequence is 12 residues long. Germline V gene sequence: CDR1 SQVTM, CDR2 ANQGSEA. CDR3 sequence reads: CSVVVDSYEQYF. CDR3 DNA sequence: TGCAGCGTTGTGGTCGACTCCTACGAGCAGTACTTC.

CDR3 residues: CASSFPRGGAFNEQFF. For the CDR3, the DNA is TGTGCCAGCAGCTTCCCCCGCGGGGGGGCGTTCAATGAGCAGTTCTTC. The V and J genes are TRBV7-2 and TRBJ2-1; 9 nucleotides line up with TRBD2. The V gene end was trimmed by 3 bases and the J gene end by 6 bases; junction bases not matched to a gene: 9. The CDR3 contains 16 residues. Germline-derived CDR1 and CDR2 are SGHTA and FQGNSA.

The chain is built from TRBV6-6 and TRBJ2-3; D not resolved. This CDR3 has 13 residues. Germline V gene lookup returns CDR1 MNHNY and CDR2 SVGAGI (reference sequence). Trimming took 11 bases from V and 1 from J, leaving 13 bases between them. The CDR3 loop reads CAGGRGGTDTQYF. CDR3 DNA: TGTGCCGGCGGACGAGGCGGCACAGATACGCAGTATTTT.

V gene TRBV9 combines with J gene TRBJ2-3; no definite D call. Trimming took 0 bases from V and 0 from J, leaving 14 bases between them. CDR3 size: 17 residues. Germline CDR1 and CDR2: SGDLS and YYNGEE. CDR3 sequence: CASSVGSNILSTDTQYF. The CDR3, as DNA: TGTGCCAGCAGCGTAGGAAGTAACATACTAAGCACAGATACGCAGTATTTT.

This clone was counted between two and nine times. V gene TRBV19 combines with J gene TRBJ1-5; possible D gene TRBD1, 5 bases. Germline assignment: CDR1 LNHDA and CDR2 SQIVND (reference sequence). Trimming removed 6 bases at V and 0 bases at J, with 9 bases between. The CDR3 totals 14 residues. As DNA, the CDR3 is TGTGCCAGTAGGACAGCACCTAGCAATCAGCCCCAGCATTTT. This translates into CASRTAPSNQPQHF. Variable domain in full (rest from reference TRBV19 and TRBJ1-5): DGGITQSPKYLFRKEGQNVTLSCEQNLNHDAMYWYRQDPGQGLRLIYYSQIVNDFQKGDIAEGYSVSREKKESFPLTVTSAQKNPTAFYLCASRTAPSNQPQHFGDGTRLSIL.

The CDR3 here is CASKGTGGSEQYF. CDR3 bases: TGTGCCAGCAAAGGGACAGGGGGCTCCGAGCAGTACTTC. This rearrangement joins TRBV2 to TRBJ2-7; 12 nucleotides agree with TRBD1. V trimming: 7 bases; J trimming: 6 bases; junction bases outside the gene matches: 4. The CDR3 covers 13 residues. The germline gives CDR1 SNHLY, CDR2 FYNNEI.